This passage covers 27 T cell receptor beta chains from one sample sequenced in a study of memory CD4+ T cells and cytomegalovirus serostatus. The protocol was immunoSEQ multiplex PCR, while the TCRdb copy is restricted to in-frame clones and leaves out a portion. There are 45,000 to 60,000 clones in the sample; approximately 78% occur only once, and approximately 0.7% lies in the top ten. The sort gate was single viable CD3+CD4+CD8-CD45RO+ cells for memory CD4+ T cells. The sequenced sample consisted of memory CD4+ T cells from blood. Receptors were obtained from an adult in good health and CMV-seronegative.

The CDR3 spells CASSGGAGTEAFF. Here the CDR3 DNA reads TGTGCCAGTAGCGGTGGGGCTGGCACTGAAGCTTTCTTT. V and J are TRBV19 and TRBJ1-1; tentative D call: TRBD1 (5 bases). The CDR3 loop spans 13 amino acids. The V end lost 6 bases, the J end lost 4 bases, and 12 bases lay between the germline ends. The germline CDR1 and CDR2 sequences are LNHDA and SQIVND (reference sequence).

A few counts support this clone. This chain's CDR3 is CASRAGTGGNQPQHF. The CDR3 bases are TGTGCCAGCAGGGCAGGGACAGGAGGCAATCAGCCCCAGCATTTT. The chain employs TRBV2 and TRBJ1-5; TRBD1 aligns across 8 bases. J was trimmed by 2 bases and V by 6 bases; bases with no gene match: 6. Germline CDR1 SNHLY, CDR2 FYNNEI. The CDR3 spans 15 residues.

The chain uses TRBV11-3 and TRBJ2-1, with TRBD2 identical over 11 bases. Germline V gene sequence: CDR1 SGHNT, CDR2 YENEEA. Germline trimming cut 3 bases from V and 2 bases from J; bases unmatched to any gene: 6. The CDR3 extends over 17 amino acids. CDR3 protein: CASSLGLAGGPYNEQFF. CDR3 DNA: TGTGCCAGCAGCTTGGGGCTAGCGGGAGGCCCCTACAATGAGCAGTTCTTC.

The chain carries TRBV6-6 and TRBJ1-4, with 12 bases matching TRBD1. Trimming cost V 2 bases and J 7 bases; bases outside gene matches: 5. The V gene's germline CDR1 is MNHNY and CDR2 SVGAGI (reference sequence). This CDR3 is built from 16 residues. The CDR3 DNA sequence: TGTGCCAGCAGTTACGGGACAGGGGGCGGAGGTGAAAAACTGTTTTTT. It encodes CASSYGTGGGGEKLFF.

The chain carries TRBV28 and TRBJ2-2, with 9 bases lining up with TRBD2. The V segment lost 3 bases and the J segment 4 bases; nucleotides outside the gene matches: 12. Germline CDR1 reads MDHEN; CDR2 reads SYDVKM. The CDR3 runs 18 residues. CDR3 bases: TGTGCCAGCAGTTTGGAAGGTAGCGGGAGTTTTGGCACCGGGGAGCTGTTTTTT. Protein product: CASSLEGSGSFGTGELFF.

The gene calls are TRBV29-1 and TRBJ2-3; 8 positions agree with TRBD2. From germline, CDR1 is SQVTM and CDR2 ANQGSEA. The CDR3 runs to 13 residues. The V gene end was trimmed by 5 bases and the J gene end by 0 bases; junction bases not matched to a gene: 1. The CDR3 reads CSVTSGSTDTQYF. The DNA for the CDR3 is TGCAGCGTTACTAGCGGAAGCACAGATACGCAGTATTTT.

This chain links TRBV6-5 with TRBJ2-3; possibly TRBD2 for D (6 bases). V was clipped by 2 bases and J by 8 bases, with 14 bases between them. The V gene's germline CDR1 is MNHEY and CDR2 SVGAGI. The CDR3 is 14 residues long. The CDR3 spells CASSYEEDGGTQYF. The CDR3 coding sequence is TGTGCCAGCAGTTACGAGGAGGACGGGGGTACGCAGTATTTT.

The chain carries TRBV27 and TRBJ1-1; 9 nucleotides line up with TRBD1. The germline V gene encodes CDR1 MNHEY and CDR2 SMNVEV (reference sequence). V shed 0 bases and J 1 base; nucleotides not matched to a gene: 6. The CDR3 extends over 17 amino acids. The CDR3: CASSLSFLGQGNTEAFF. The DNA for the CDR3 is TGTGCCAGCAGTTTATCCTTTCTGGGACAGGGGAACACTGAAGCTTTCTTT.

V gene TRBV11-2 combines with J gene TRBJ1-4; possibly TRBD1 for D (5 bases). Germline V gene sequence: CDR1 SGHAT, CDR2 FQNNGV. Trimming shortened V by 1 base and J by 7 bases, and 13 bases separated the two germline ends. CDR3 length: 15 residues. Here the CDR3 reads CASSLGAAGGEKLFF. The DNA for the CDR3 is TGTGCCAGCAGCTTAGGGGCAGCCGGGGGTGAAAAACTGTTTTTT.

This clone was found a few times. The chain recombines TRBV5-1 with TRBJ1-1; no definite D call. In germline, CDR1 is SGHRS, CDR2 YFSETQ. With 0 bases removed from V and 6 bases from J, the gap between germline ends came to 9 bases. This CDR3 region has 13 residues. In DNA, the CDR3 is TGCGCCAGCAGCTTGGTGGGGTTGTCTGAAGCTTTCTTT. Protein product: CASSLVGLSEAFF.

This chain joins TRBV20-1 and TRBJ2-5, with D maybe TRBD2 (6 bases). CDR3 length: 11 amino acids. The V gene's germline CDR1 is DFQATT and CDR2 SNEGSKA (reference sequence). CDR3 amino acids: CRGGVEKTQYF. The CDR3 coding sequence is TGCAGGGGAGGTGTTGAGAAGACCCAGTACTTC.

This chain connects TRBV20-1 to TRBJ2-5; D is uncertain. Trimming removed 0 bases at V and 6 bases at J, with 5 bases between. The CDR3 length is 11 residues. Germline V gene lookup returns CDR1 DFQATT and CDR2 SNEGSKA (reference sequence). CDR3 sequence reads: CSARESKTQYF. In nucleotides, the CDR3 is TGCAGTGCTAGAGAGTCGAAGACCCAGTACTTC.

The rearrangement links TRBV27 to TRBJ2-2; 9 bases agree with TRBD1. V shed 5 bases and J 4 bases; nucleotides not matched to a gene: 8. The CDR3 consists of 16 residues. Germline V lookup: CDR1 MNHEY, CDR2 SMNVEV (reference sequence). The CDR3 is CASSKPGQGFTGELFF. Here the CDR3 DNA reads TGTGCCAGCAGTAAACCGGGACAGGGTTTCACCGGGGAGCTGTTTTTT.

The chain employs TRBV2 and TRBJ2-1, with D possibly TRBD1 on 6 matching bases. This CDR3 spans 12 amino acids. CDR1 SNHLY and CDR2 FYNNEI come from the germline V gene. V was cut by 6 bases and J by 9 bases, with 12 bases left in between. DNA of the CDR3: TGTGCCAGCAGCCCCAGGGGACCTGAGCAGTTCTTC. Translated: CASSPRGPEQFF.

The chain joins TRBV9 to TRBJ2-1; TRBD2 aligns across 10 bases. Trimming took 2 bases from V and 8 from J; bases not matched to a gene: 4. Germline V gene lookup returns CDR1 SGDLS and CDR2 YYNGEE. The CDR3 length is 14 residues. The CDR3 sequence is CASSVGLAEHEQFF. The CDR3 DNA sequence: TGTGCCAGCAGCGTCGGACTAGCGGAGCATGAGCAGTTCTTC. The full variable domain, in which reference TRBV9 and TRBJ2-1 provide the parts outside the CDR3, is DSGVTQTPKHLITATGQRVTLRCSPRSGDLSVYWYQQSLDQGLQFLIQYYNGEERAKGNILERFSAQQFPDLHSELNLSSLELGDSALYFCASSVGLAEHEQFFGPGTRLTVL.

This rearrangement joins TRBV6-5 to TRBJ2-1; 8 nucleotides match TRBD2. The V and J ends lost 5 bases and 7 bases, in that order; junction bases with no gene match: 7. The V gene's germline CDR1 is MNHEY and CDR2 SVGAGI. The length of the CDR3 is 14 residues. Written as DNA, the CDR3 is TGTGCCAGCAGTAAGAGACTAGCGCCAAATGAGCAGTTCTTC. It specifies CASSKRLAPNEQFF.

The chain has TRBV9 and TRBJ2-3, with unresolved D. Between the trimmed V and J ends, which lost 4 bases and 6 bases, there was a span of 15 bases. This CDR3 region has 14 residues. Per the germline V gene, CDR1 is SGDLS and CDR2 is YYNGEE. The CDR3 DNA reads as TGTGCCAGCAGCCTCACGCGATCCGGGGATACGCAGTATTTT. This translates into CASSLTRSGDTQYF.

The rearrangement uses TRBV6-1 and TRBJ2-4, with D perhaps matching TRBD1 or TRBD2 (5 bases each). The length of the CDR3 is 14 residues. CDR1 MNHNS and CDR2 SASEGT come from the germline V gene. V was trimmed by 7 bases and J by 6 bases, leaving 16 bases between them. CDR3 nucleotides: TGTGCCAGCACTATACGAGGGACGGGAAACATTCAGTACTTC. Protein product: CASTIRGTGNIQYF.

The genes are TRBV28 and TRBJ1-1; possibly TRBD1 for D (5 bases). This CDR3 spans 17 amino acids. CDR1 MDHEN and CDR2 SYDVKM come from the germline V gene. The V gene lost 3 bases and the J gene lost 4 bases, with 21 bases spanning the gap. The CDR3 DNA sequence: TGTGCCAGCAGTTTCGGGACTGCTAGGCGAGCGATCACTGAAGCTTTCTTT. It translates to CASSFGTARRAITEAFF.

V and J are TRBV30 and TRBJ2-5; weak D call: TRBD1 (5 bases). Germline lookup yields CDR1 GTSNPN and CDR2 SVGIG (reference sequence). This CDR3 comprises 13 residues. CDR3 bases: TGTGCTATAAGTGCACAGGTCCAAGAGACCCAGTACTTC. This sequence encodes CAISAQVQETQYF.

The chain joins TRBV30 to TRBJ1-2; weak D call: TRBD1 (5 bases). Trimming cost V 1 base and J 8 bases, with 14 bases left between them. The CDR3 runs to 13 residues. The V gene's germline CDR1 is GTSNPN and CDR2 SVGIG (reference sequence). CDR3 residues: CAWSGQSSGGYTF. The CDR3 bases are TGTGCCTGGAGTGGACAGTCATCGGGCGGCTACACCTTC.

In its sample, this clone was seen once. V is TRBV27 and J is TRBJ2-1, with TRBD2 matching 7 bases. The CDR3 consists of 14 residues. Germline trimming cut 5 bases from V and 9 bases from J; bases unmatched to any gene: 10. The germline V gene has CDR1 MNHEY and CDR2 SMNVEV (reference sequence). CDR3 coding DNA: TGTGCCAGCAGTCTGAACAGCGGGACGGGTGAGCAGTTCTTC. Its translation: CASSLNSGTGEQFF.

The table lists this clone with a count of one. Here the CDR3 DNA reads TGTGCCACCAGTAGCTTCGGCTTTGAAGCTTTCTTT. Its protein is CATSSFGFEAFF. J is TRBJ1-1 and V is TRBV15; no reliable D call. V gave up 6 bases and J gave up 7 bases, with 12 bases separating them. The germline V gene encodes CDR1 LNHNV and CDR2 YYDKDF (reference sequence). CDR3 length: 12 residues.

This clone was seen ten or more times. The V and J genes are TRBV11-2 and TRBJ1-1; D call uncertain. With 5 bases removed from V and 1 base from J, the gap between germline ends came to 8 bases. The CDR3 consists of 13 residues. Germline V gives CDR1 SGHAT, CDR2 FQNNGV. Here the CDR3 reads CASSLKRNTEAFF. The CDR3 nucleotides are TGTGCCAGCAGCCTTAAGAGGAACACTGAAGCTTTCTTT.

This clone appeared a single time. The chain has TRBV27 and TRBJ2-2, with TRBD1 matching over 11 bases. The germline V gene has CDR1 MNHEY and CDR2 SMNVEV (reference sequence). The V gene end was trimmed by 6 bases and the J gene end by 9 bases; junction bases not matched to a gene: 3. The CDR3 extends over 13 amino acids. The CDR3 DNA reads TGTGCCAGCAGCCGGACAGGGGGCAGGGAGCTGTTTTTT. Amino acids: CASSRTGGRELFF.

For the CDR3, the DNA is TGTGCCAGCTCACCACCGCCTAGCGGGAAGAGCTCCTACGAGCAGTACTTC. Encoded protein: CASSPPPSGKSSYEQYF. The chain carries TRBV18 and TRBJ2-7; 9 nucleotides align to TRBD2. CDR1 is KGHSH and CDR2 is LQKENI in the germline V gene. The length of the CDR3 is 17 residues. Germline trimming cut 0 bases from V and 0 bases from J; bases unmatched to any gene: 6.

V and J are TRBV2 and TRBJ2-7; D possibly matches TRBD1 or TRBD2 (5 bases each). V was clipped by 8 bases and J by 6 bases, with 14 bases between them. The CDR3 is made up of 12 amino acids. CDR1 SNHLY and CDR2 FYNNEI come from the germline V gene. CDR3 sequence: CASGTSFSEQYF. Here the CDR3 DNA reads TGTGCCAGCGGGACCTCCTTCTCCGAGCAGTACTTC.